These 18 T cell receptor beta chains share one sample of origin, sequenced in a study of OX40 agonist ivuxolimab in advanced cancers. Assay: immunoSEQ multiplex PCR; the TCRdb copy retains only in-frame clones and omits some. This table has roughly 75,000 clones, 80% to 90% appearing once. The material sequenced was CD4+ or CD8+ T cells sorted from blood, taken in a trial of the OX40 agonist ivuxolimab. Receptors were obtained from an adult with an advanced solid tumor such as melanoma, head and neck, liver or kidney cancer.

The V and J genes are TRBV28 and TRBJ2-1; 11 bases fit TRBD2. V lost 3 bases and J lost 7; bases outside the gene matches: 8. There are 16 residues in the CDR3. CDR1 is MDHEN, CDR2 SYDVKM, per germline. CDR3 residues: CASSLLAGGPQNEQFF. In DNA, the CDR3 is TGTGCCAGCAGTTTGTTAGCGGGAGGGCCCCAGAATGAGCAGTTCTTC.

This clone was detected once. The chain recombines TRBV28 with TRBJ2-5; 7 nucleotides agree with TRBD1. With 2 bases clipped from V and 3 bases from J, the junction kept 6 bases outside the gene matches. Germline loops: CDR1 MDHEN, CDR2 SYDVKM. There are 15 residues in the CDR3. The CDR3 nucleotides are TGTGCCAGCAGTTTAGTACGTGGGACAGAAGAGACCCAGTACTTC. It is translated as CASSLVRGTEETQYF.

This chain connects TRBV29-1 to TRBJ1-3, with D perhaps matching TRBD1 (6 bases). The V gene lost 4 bases and the J gene lost 0 bases, with 10 bases spanning the gap. The CDR3 totals 14 residues. Germline values: CDR1 SQVTM, CDR2 ANQGSEA. CDR3 coding DNA: TGCAGCGTTGGGACAGATTTCTCTGGAAACACCATATATTTT. This translates into CSVGTDFSGNTIYF.

The chain is built from TRBV19 and TRBJ2-1; 7 bases are a match to TRBD1. CDR1 is LNHDA, CDR2 SQIVND, per germline (reference sequence). The CDR3 has 14 amino acids. V shed 6 bases and J 5 bases; nucleotides not matched to a gene: 7. This chain's CDR3 is CASSPWTGDNEQFF. CDR3 coding DNA: TGTGCCAGTAGCCCTTGGACAGGAGACAATGAGCAGTTCTTC.

The chain uses TRBV7-9 and TRBJ2-5; a possible D gene is TRBD1 (6 bases). The germline V and J ends were trimmed by 5 bases and 2 bases, with 12 bases remaining between them. Germline CDR1 and CDR2: SEHNR and FQNEAQ (reference sequence). The CDR3 sequence is 14 residues long. The CDR3 DNA is TGTGCCAGCAGCCCGCCGGACAGTCAAGAGACCCAGTACTTC. It is translated as CASSPPDSQETQYF. The variable domain in full, completed from reference TRBV7-9 and TRBJ2-5, reads DTGVSQNPRHKITKRGQNVTFRCDPISEHNRLYWYRQTLGQGPEFLTYFQNEAQLEKSRLLSDRFSAERPKGSFSTLEIQRTEQGDSAMYLCASSPPDSQETQYFGPGTRLLVL.

This clone was seen only once. V gene TRBV19 combines with J gene TRBJ2-1; either TRBD1 or TRBD2 may supply D (6 bases each). V was pared by 7 bases and J by 8 bases, with 24 bases between. The V gene's germline CDR1 is LNHDA and CDR2 SQIVND (reference sequence). The CDR3 totals 16 residues. CDR3 amino acids: CASKDRGDQFGDEQFF. The CDR3 nucleotides read TGTGCCAGTAAGGATAGGGGGGACCAGTTTGGGGATGAGCAGTTCTTC.

J is TRBJ2-1 and V is TRBV27; TRBD1 aligns across 10 bases. Germline lookup yields CDR1 MNHEY and CDR2 SMNVEV (reference sequence). Unmatched junction bases numbered 3, after V lost 4 bases and J lost 6 bases. The CDR3 totals 14 residues. The DNA of the CDR3 is TGTGCCAGCAGTTACCGGGACAGGGGCAATGAGCAGTTCTTC. Translated: CASSYRDRGNEQFF.

On this clone itself: At the DNA level, this CDR3 is encoded by other sequences in the same sample as well. The genes are TRBV27 and TRBJ1-1; D gene uncertain. Deletions cut 4 bases from V and 2 bases from J, with 8 bases between. Looked up from germline, CDR1 is MNHEY and CDR2 is SMNVEV (reference sequence). The CDR3 runs to 13 residues. CDR3: CASSWTANTEAFF. CDR3 DNA sequence: TGTGCCAGCAGTTGGACGGCAAACACTGAAGCTTTCTTT.

The CDR3 sequence is CASSQGAGGAGFYGYTF. CDR3 sequence (DNA): TGCGCCAGCAGCCAAGGCGCGGGAGGCGCGGGATTCTATGGCTACACCTTC. The chain carries TRBV4-3 and TRBJ1-2, with unresolved D. The CDR3 extends over 17 amino acids. Germline CDR1 is LGHNA and CDR2 is YSLEER. V lost 1 base, J lost 4 bases, and 19 bases lay in between.

This clone showed up just a few times. The chain recombines TRBV7-3 with TRBJ1-1; D gene ambiguous. V lost 2 bases to trimming and J lost 0 bases, with 7 bases between them. CDR1 and CDR2 (germline): SGHTA, FQGTGA. The CDR3 runs to 14 residues. Here the CDR3 DNA reads TGTGCCAGCAGCTTAGGGGAAATGAACACTGAAGCTTTCTTT. Its translation is CASSLGEMNTEAFF.

V is TRBV7-6 and J is TRBJ2-1; D is uncertain. Trimming removed 0 bases at V and 8 bases at J, with 5 bases between. This CDR3 is 12 amino acids long. The germline CDR1 and CDR2 sequences are SGHVS and FNYEAQ. The CDR3 is CASSLAVDEQFF. CDR3 in DNA: TGTGCCAGCAGCTTAGCAGTCGATGAGCAGTTCTTC.

The rearrangement uses TRBV27 and TRBJ2-2; D is uncertain. Trimming left V 2 bases short and J 5 bases short, with 18 bases between. There are 17 residues in the CDR3. CDR1 and CDR2 (germline): MNHEY, SMNVEV (reference sequence). The CDR3 sequence is CASSLTLPLMGTGELFF. CDR3 nucleotides: TGTGCCAGCAGTTTAACCCTACCCCTTATGGGGACCGGGGAGCTGTTTTTT.

The gene calls are TRBV28 and TRBJ2-1; TRBD1 aligns across 8 bases. The junction had 6 bases not matched to a gene; V was cut back by 5 bases and J by 9 bases. Germline V CDR1 and CDR2: MDHEN, SYDVKM. The CDR3 sequence is 13 residues long. CDR3 loop: CASSRTGLGEQFF. Here the CDR3 DNA reads TGTGCCAGCAGTAGGACAGGGTTAGGTGAGCAGTTCTTC.

This sequence joins TRBV5-4 and TRBJ2-1, with D unclear. The CDR3 is 13 amino acids. Germline V gives CDR1 SGHNT, CDR2 YYREEE (reference sequence). V lost 4 bases and J 0 bases, leaving 5 bases between the germline ends. The CDR3 DNA reads TGTGCCAGCAGCCCGGCCTCCTACAATGAGCAGTTCTTC. Translated: CASSPASYNEQFF.

V gene TRBV4-1 combines with J gene TRBJ2-7; weak D call: TRBD2 (5 bases). Germline CDR1 and CDR2: MGHRA and YSYEKL. The V end lost 1 base, the J end lost 3 bases, and 7 bases lay between the germline ends. This CDR3 is built from 13 residues. The CDR3 here is CASSQGGLYEQYF. The CDR3 DNA sequence: TGCGCCAGCAGCCAAGGCGGGCTCTACGAGCAGTACTTC.

The chain joins TRBV6-1 to TRBJ1-4; no reliable D call. V was shortened by 1 base and J by 4 bases, with 19 bases between the two germline ends. The CDR3 totals 18 residues. Germline loops: CDR1 MNHNS, CDR2 SASEGT. CDR3 loop: CASSEEFYSRSLNEKLFF. The CDR3 DNA is TGTGCCAGCAGTGAAGAATTTTATTCGAGAAGTCTTAATGAAAAACTGTTTTTT.

Details on this clone: The sample contains more than one DNA sequence encoding this CDR3. The V and J genes are TRBV9 and TRBJ2-3; no clear D. The germline V gene has CDR1 SGDLS and CDR2 YYNGEE. The CDR3 contains 13 residues. Trimming cost V 0 bases and J 1 base, with 3 bases left between them. Here the CDR3 DNA reads TGTGCCAGCAGCGTAGTGGGCACAGATACGCAGTATTTT. As protein: CASSVVGTDTQYF.

V and J are TRBV7-3 and TRBJ2-1; no clear D gene. The V end lost 2 bases, the J end lost 9 bases, and 8 bases lay between the germline ends. CDR3 length: 12 amino acids. Per germline, CDR1 SGHTA and CDR2 FQGTGA. The CDR3 DNA is TGTGCCAGCAGCTTAGGGCTCGGTGAGCAGTTCTTC. This gives the protein CASSLGLGEQFF.